Presented here are 30 T cell receptor beta chains from one specimen sequenced in a study of beta chain features in type 1 diabetes. General study findings and limits: Across all four CD4+ subsets, people with type 1 diabetes showed modestly shorter TCRB CDR3s.

Of the isolated RNA, all was reverse transcribed, and so the sequenced material was expressed TCRB transcripts. TCRdb keeps only in-frame clones here, not all; method: immunoSEQ multiplex PCR. The sample lists about 340,000 clones; 9.3% were seen once. These TCRs' antigens remain unknown. Sequencing used central memory CD4+ T cells from blood. The source of these receptors is a man younger than 45 with type 1 diabetes.

This clone was seen repeatedly, ten times or more. V gene TRBV7-2 combines with J gene TRBJ2-3, with D possibly being TRBD2 (6 bases). Trimming stripped 6 bases from V and 4 bases from J, with 11 bases between. The CDR3 spans 13 residues. Germline lookup yields CDR1 SGHTA and CDR2 FQGNSA. The DNA of the CDR3 is TGTGCCAGCAGACCGGCGGGGTCAGATACGCAGTATTTT. It yields the protein CASRPAGSDTQYF. Complete variable domain (other parts from reference TRBV7-2 and TRBJ2-3): GAGVSQSPSNKVTEKGKDVELRCDPISGHTALYWYRQSLGQGLEFLIYFQGNSAPDKSGLPSDRFSAERTGGSVSTLTIQRTQQEDSAVYLCASRPAGSDTQYFGPGTRLTVL.

The chain uses TRBV5-6 and TRBJ2-4, with D perhaps matching TRBD2 (6 bases). The CDR3 extends over 16 amino acids. The ends were cut back, 4 bases at V and 8 bases at J, with 22 bases in the middle. The V gene's germline CDR1 is SGHDT and CDR2 YYEEEE. This chain's CDR3 is CASSPGVGTPRDIQYF. The CDR3 nucleotides are TGTGCCAGCAGCCCGGGGGTGGGGACCCCTCGGGACATTCAGTACTTC.

This clone was detected only a few times. The gene calls are TRBV6-5 and TRBJ1-6; a possible D gene is TRBD1 (6 bases). V dropped 10 bases and J dropped 7 bases, with 14 bases sitting between them. Per germline, CDR1 MNHEY and CDR2 SVGAGI. The CDR3 covers 13 residues. DNA for the CDR3: TGTGCCATCGCCCCAACAGGGAATTCACCCCTCCACTTT. As protein: CAIAPTGNSPLHF.

The rearrangement joins TRBV15 to TRBJ2-5; 8 nucleotides agree with TRBD1. V was pared by 0 bases and J by 2 bases, with 5 bases of the junction left unmatched. This CDR3 region has 16 residues. Germline V CDR1 and CDR2: LNHNV, YYDKDF (reference sequence). CDR3 protein: CATSRDYTGGQETQYF. The CDR3 coding sequence is TGTGCCACCAGCAGAGATTACACAGGGGGGCAAGAGACCCAGTACTTC.

This clone was detected only a few times. V gene TRBV7-8 combines with J gene TRBJ1-3; D unresolved. The germline V gene has CDR1 SGHVS and CDR2 FQNEAQ. This CDR3 has 15 residues. The ends were cut back, 2 bases at V and 0 bases at J, with 8 bases in the middle. This chain's CDR3 is CASSLRADSGNTIYF. CDR3 bases: TGTGCCAGCAGCTTAAGGGCGGACTCTGGAAACACCATATATTTT.

This clone was seen a handful of times. Different DNA sequences within this sample yield the same CDR3. The chain carries TRBV6-6 and TRBJ2-7, with 8 positions matching TRBD1. The ends lost 5 bases at V and 4 bases at J; junction bases unmatched: 1. This CDR3 has 12 residues. Germline-derived CDR1 and CDR2 are MNHNY and SVGAGI (reference sequence). The CDR3 nucleotides read TGTGCCAGCAGTGGACAGGGTTACGAGCAGTACTTC. Encoded protein: CASSGQGYEQYF.

The chain employs TRBV7-9 and TRBJ2-4; either TRBD1 or TRBD2 may fit D (6 bases each). This CDR3 is built from 15 residues. The V and J ends lost 8 bases and 1 base respectively, with 15 bases between them. Per the germline V gene, CDR1 is SEHNR and CDR2 is FQNEAQ (reference sequence). The CDR3 coding sequence is TGTGCCAGCGCTGGGGGGCCTGTTGCCAAAAACATTCAGTACTTC. Amino acids: CASAGGPVAKNIQYF.

The V and J genes are TRBV28 and TRBJ2-2, with a weak D call TRBD2 (7 bases). The CDR3 loop spans 13 amino acids. Between the trimmed V and J ends, which lost 8 bases and 4 bases, there was a span of 11 bases. The germline gives CDR1 MDHEN, CDR2 SYDVKM. CDR3 loop: CASPGGPTGELFF. The CDR3 DNA reads as TGTGCCAGCCCCGGGGGGCCCACCGGGGAGCTGTTTTTT.

This clone was recorded a few times. The chain has TRBV9 and TRBJ2-3; tentatively, D is TRBD2 (6 bases). The ends were cut back, 3 bases at V and 1 base at J, with 15 bases in the middle. The CDR3 is 16 residues long. CDR1 SGDLS and CDR2 YYNGEE come from the germline V gene. The CDR3 DNA reads as TGTGCCAGCAGCGGAGCCGGGGGTACTGGCACAGATACGCAGTATTTT. Amino acids: CASSGAGGTGTDTQYF.

This clone occurred many times. The chain is built from TRBV7-2 and TRBJ2-4; 7 nucleotides align to TRBD1. Germline V gene lookup returns CDR1 SGHTA and CDR2 FQGNSA. CDR3 length equals 14 residues. After removal of 5 bases from V and 9 bases from J, the junction contained 10 bases not matched to a gene. This chain's CDR3 is CASSLKGAGSIQYF. DNA for the CDR3: TGTGCCAGCAGCCTAAAGGGGGCAGGGAGCATTCAGTACTTC.

The chain joins TRBV28 to TRBJ1-2; maybe TRBD1 (6 bases). From germline, CDR1 is MDHEN and CDR2 SYDVKM. The CDR3 loop spans 14 amino acids. Between the trimmed V and J ends, which lost 5 bases and 2 bases, there was a span of 12 bases. This CDR3 reads CASSGAQGNYGYTF. CDR3 in DNA: TGTGCCAGCAGTGGCGCCCAGGGGAACTATGGCTACACCTTC.

J is TRBJ2-1 and V is TRBV7-9; D remains ambiguous. Between the trimmed V and J ends, which lost 3 bases and 5 bases, there was a span of 5 bases. The CDR3 runs 12 residues. CDR1 is SEHNR, CDR2 FQNEAQ, per germline (reference sequence). The CDR3 DNA follows: TGTGCCAGCAGCTTCGTCGACAATGAGCAGTTCTTC. Translated, it gives CASSFVDNEQFF.

Comments on this clone: Distinct nucleotide sequences in the sample also encode this CDR3. V and J are TRBV7-9 and TRBJ1-2; the D is unclear. The V gene lost 9 bases and the J gene lost 0 bases, with 8 bases spanning the gap. Germline CDR1 is SEHNR and CDR2 is FQNEAQ (reference sequence). The CDR3 is 12 residues long. CDR3: CASSTPNYGYTF. The DNA for the CDR3 is TGTGCCAGTTCGACACCTAACTATGGCTACACCTTC.

Concerning this clone itself: A much larger clone differs by one base, so this may be a read error. Written as DNA, the CDR3 is TGTGCCAGCAACCTCCAAGAGACCCAGTACTTC. Translated, it gives CASNLQETQYF. V is TRBV2 and J is TRBJ2-5; D remains ambiguous. The CDR3 runs to 11 residues. Trimming took 7 bases from V and 1 from J, leaving 4 bases between them. Germline CDR1 is SNHLY and CDR2 is FYNNEI. The complete variable domain, with remaining parts taken from reference TRBV2 and TRBJ2-5, reads EPEVTQTPSHQVTQMGQEVILRCVPISNHLYFYWYRQILGQKVEFLVSFYNNEISEKSEIFDDQFSVERPDGSNFTLKIRSTKLEDSAMYFCASNLQETQYFGPGTRLLVL.

V and J are TRBV6-5 and TRBJ1-4, with D tentatively TRBD1 (6 bases). The CDR3 totals 14 residues. The V and J ends lost 2 bases and 8 bases respectively, with 12 bases between them. CDR1 is MNHEY and CDR2 is SVGAGI in the germline V gene. The CDR3 sequence is CASSYGDTFEKLFF. CDR3 sequence (DNA): TGTGCCAGCAGTTACGGGGACACCTTCGAAAAACTGTTTTTT.

This clone was picked up many times. The chain links TRBV12-5 to TRBJ2-3; D is possibly TRBD1 (6 bases). CDR3 length: 14 residues. V lost 3 bases and J 1 base, leaving 8 bases between the germline ends. In germline, CDR1 is LGHNT, CDR2 FRNRAP. Here the CDR3 DNA reads TGTGCTAGTGGTTTAGGGGGAGGCACAGATACGCAGTATTTT. Translated: CASGLGGGTDTQYF.

The chain uses TRBV19 and TRBJ1-2; D unclear. The V end lost 6 bases, the J end lost 0 bases, and 17 bases lay between the germline ends. Germline V gene sequence: CDR1 LNHDA, CDR2 SQIVND (reference sequence). This CDR3 spans 16 amino acids. The CDR3 DNA reads TGTGCCAGTAGCGAACTCGGACGGCTGTCTAACTATGGCTACACCTTC. Translating gives CASSELGRLSNYGYTF.

A few counts support this clone. The chain couples TRBV5-8 to TRBJ2-3, with 7 bases matching TRBD2. Germline CDR1 and CDR2: SGHTS and YDEGEE. The CDR3 is made up of 16 amino acids. Trimming at V came to 0 bases and at J to 4 bases, leaving 8 bases not matched to a gene. The CDR3 loop is CASSLASGVWPDTQYF. DNA for the CDR3: TGTGCCAGCAGCTTGGCGAGCGGGGTATGGCCAGATACGCAGTATTTT.

V gene TRBV6-6 combines with J gene TRBJ1-1, with TRBD1 as a possible D gene (5 bases). Germline V gene lookup returns CDR1 MNHNY and CDR2 SVGAGI (reference sequence). CDR3 length: 12 residues. V gave up 4 bases and J gave up 8 bases, with 11 bases separating them. DNA of the CDR3: TGTGCCAGCAGTTTTGAGGGGAACGAAGCTTTCTTT. It encodes CASSFEGNEAFF.

This clone has just a few counts. The chain employs TRBV7-9 and TRBJ2-2; D may be TRBD1 (6 bases). CDR3 size: 16 residues. From germline, CDR1 is SEHNR and CDR2 FQNEAQ (reference sequence). Trimming shortened V by 0 bases and J by 6 bases, and 14 bases separated the two germline ends. DNA for the CDR3: TGTGCCAGCAGCTTAGCTCGGACAGATACACCCGGGGAGCTGTTTTTT. Its translation is CASSLARTDTPGELFF.

V usage is TRBV5-1 and J usage is TRBJ2-5; 11 bases line up with TRBD1. The germline gives CDR1 SGHRS, CDR2 YFSETQ. Trimming cost V 4 bases and J 5 bases; bases outside gene matches: 7. This CDR3 is 15 amino acids long. The CDR3, as DNA: TGCGCCAGCAGCGGGACCGGACAGGGGGCGGAGACCCAGTACTTC. Translation gives CASSGTGQGAETQYF.

The CDR3 sequence is CASSSDPTGDPPQHF. The CDR3 DNA reads as TGTGCCAGCAGCAGCGACCCTACAGGGGACCCGCCCCAGCATTTT. V and J are TRBV5-4 and TRBJ1-5, with TRBD1 identical over 7 bases. J gave up 9 bases and V 4 bases, and 13 bases lay outside the gene matches. Germline values: CDR1 SGHNT, CDR2 YYREEE (reference sequence). This CDR3 contains 15 residues. Supplemented by reference TRBV5-4 and TRBJ1-5, the full variable domain reads ETGVTQSPTHLIKTRGQQVTLRCSSQSGHNTVSWYQQALGQGPQFIFQYYREEENGRGNFPPRFSGLQFPNYSSELNVNALELDDSALYLCASSSDPTGDPPQHFGDGTRLSIL.

The chain carries TRBV11-2 and TRBJ2-1, with D maybe TRBD2 (6 bases). Germline values: CDR1 SGHAT, CDR2 FQNNGV. CDR3 length: 14 residues. The V and J ends lost 5 bases and 7 bases respectively, with 15 bases between them. Here the CDR3 reads CASSPSTAGNEQFF. Here the CDR3 DNA reads TGTGCCAGCAGCCCCAGCACAGCGGGTAATGAGCAGTTCTTC.

This clone has a count of ten or more. The same CDR3 also results from other DNA sequences found in this sample. The V call is TRBV18, the J call TRBJ1-1; no clear D gene. Per germline, CDR1 KGHSH and CDR2 LQKENI. The ends were cut back, 3 bases at V and 1 base at J, with 6 bases in the middle. CDR3 length equals 13 residues. CDR3 residues: CASSPRENTEAFF. As DNA, the CDR3 is TGTGCCAGCTCACCGCGTGAGAACACTGAAGCTTTCTTT.

In its sample, this clone was seen a few times. The DNA of the CDR3 is TGTGCCAGCGGGCCCTCTTGGGCGGGGGGAACAGATACGCAGTATTTT. It specifies CASGPSWAGGTDTQYF. This chain connects TRBV10-3 to TRBJ2-3, with 8 bases that match TRBD2. Germline V gene sequence: CDR1 ENHRY, CDR2 SYGVKD. The CDR3 length is 16 residues. V was clipped by 10 bases and J by 3 bases; unmatched bases: 15.

The chain joins TRBV20-1 to TRBJ2-7; D uncertain. Germline values: CDR1 DFQATT, CDR2 SNEGSKA (reference sequence). The V gene lost 5 bases and the J gene lost 3 bases, with 8 bases spanning the gap. CDR3 length: 11 residues. The CDR3 protein is CSASLDYEQYF. For the CDR3, the DNA is TGCAGTGCTTCTCTAGACTACGAGCAGTACTTC.

V is TRBV2 and J is TRBJ1-1; D gene uncertain. Germline V gives CDR1 SNHLY, CDR2 FYNNEI. The CDR3 spans 11 residues. V gave up 8 bases and J gave up 3 bases, with 7 bases separating them. The CDR3 reads CASAEDTEAFF. CDR3 DNA sequence: TGTGCCAGCGCGGAGGACACTGAAGCTTTCTTT.

This clone was seen only a few times. This chain connects TRBV2 to TRBJ1-5; a weak D match, TRBD1 (5 bases). Germline V lookup: CDR1 SNHLY, CDR2 FYNNEI. Trimming removed 4 bases from V and 5 bases from J, with 9 bases in between. The length of the CDR3 is 13 residues. The chain's CDR3 is CASSVRVDQPQHF. CDR3 nucleotide sequence: TGTGCCAGCAGTGTCAGGGTGGATCAGCCCCAGCATTTT.

This chain joins TRBV18 and TRBJ2-7, with 7 bases lining up with TRBD1. J gave up 4 bases and V 3 bases, and 3 bases lay outside the gene matches. Germline assignment: CDR1 KGHSH and CDR2 LQKENI. CDR3 length: 13 residues. The chain's CDR3 is CASSPADRYEQYF. CDR3 nucleotide sequence: TGTGCCAGCTCACCCGCGGACAGGTACGAGCAGTACTTC.

The chain employs TRBV30 and TRBJ2-2; a possible D gene is TRBD2 (6 bases). Trimming stripped 7 bases from V and 0 bases from J, with 9 bases between. Germline V gives CDR1 GTSNPN, CDR2 SVGIG (reference sequence). This CDR3 has 13 residues. CDR3 coding DNA: TGTGCCTCCGGGACTCCGAACACCGGGGAGCTGTTTTTT. Protein: CASGTPNTGELFF.